This T cell receptor beta chain was observed in a study of T cells in Graves' hyperthyroidism and ophthalmopathy. Overall study context: Any treatment followed the collection of peripheral blood at initial diagnosis. Study-wide results and limits: Blood samples included most of the expanded thyroid clonotypes exceeding 0.001.

TCR beta CDR3 regions were amplified from RNA transcripts. The TCR CDR3 first-round RT-PCR relied on the HTBI primer set. One entry per CDR3 protein results from TCRdb running MiXCR on the multiplex PCR reads. The sample comprises around 300,000 distinct CDR3 sequences, less than 30% of which are singletons, and roughly a quarter rests with the top ten. There are 14 residues in the CDR3. Trimming cost V 7 bases and J 1 base; bases outside gene matches: 5. Exclusion of patients followed from uncontrolled infection, other autoimmune disease, pregnancy or lactation. The PBMCs studied were ones that came from roughly 9.4 ml fresh peripheral blood. Many counts were recorded for this clonotype. The antigen is not known.

Input material: blood. This receptor was identified in a man aged 40-55 years with Graves' hyperthyroidism that later progressed to Graves' ophthalmopathy. The rearrangement links TRBV12-3 or TRBV12-4 to TRBJ1-1; 8 nucleotides agree with TRBD1. This chain's CDR3 is CASKRTGTNTEAFF. DNA for the CDR3: TGTGCCAGCAAGCGGACAGGGACGAACACTGAAGCTTTCTTT.